This T cell receptor beta chain is drawn from a study of T cell changes during pregnancy in multiple sclerosis. The V and J ends lost 7 bases and 4 bases, in that order; junction bases with no gene match: 8. The CDR3 is 15 amino acids. Germline loops: CDR1 MNHNS, CDR2 SASEGT. The assay was immunoSEQ multiplex PCR, and TCRdb's table has in-frame clones only and misses some. The data hold some 80,000 clones, with about 92% observed a single time. The TCR sequence derives from a female donor with multiple sclerosis, enrolled in a pregnancy study. The rearrangement uses TRBV6-1 and TRBJ2-5, with TRBD2 identical over 11 bases. Sequences were derived from peripheral blood, sampled before pregnancy. Here the CDR3 DNA reads TGTGCCAGCACCGCGCGGACTAGCGGGCTAGAGACCCAGTACTTC. Protein: CASTARTSGLETQYF.